Reported below is one T cell receptor (beta chain). This sample is part of a study of blood T cell repertoires in COVID-19. Study as a whole: Samples of COVID-19 (acute and convalescent) were obtained from the United States, Italy and Spain.

Trimming shortened V by 3 bases and J by 0 bases, and 11 bases separated the two germline ends. This CDR3 region has 16 residues. The V gene's germline CDR1 is SEHNR and CDR2 FQNEAQ (reference sequence). All recovered Cohort 3 donors got two negative PCRs, got clearance, or saw symptom resolution. In the authors' methods: Reference gene primer amplification gave nucleated cell count estimates. Method: immunoSEQ multiplex PCR; TCRdb's copy keeps in-frame clones and lacks some. The V and J calls and clone size were taken over from that table, and D and trimming were inferred from the DNA. The sample carries some 350,000 clones, over 75% recorded once.

This chain links TRBV7-9 with TRBJ1-4, with D possibly being TRBD1 (6 bases). Material for sequencing was PBMCs or T cells enriched from blood (not recorded which). This clonotype was obtained from a man between 18 and 29 years old who had recovered from COVID-19. Written as DNA, the CDR3 is TGTGCCAGCAGCTTCGGTCGACAGGCAACTAATGAAAAACTGTTTTTT. Encoded protein: CASSFGRQATNEKLFF. Filled out from reference TRBV7-9 and TRBJ1-4, the complete variable domain reads DTGVSQNPRHKITKRGQNVTFRCDPISEHNRLYWYRQTLGQGPEFLTYFQNEAQLEKSRLLSDRFSAERPKGSFSTLEIQRTEQGDSAMYLCASSFGRQATNEKLFFGSGTQLSVL.